The 32 T cell receptor beta chains below come from one sample, sequenced in a study of vaccination and CD4 T cells after COVID-19. Cultured CD4+ T-cell DNA underwent Oncomine TCR Beta short-read sequencing. TCRdb reanalysed the PCR reads using MiXCR and keeps one entry per CDR3 protein. The data show around 15,000 distinct CDR3 sequences, roughly 60% seen once. Their antigens remain unidentified. The treatment is: roughly 10-day PBMC culture with coronavirus spike peptide pools or control peptides (ViraFEST assay). Sequencing was carried out using CD4+ T cells from blood, cultured in vitro. These receptors all stem from a human donor who had recovered from COVID-19.

The J gene is TRBJ2-4, the V gene TRBV7-2; D gene uncertain. The CDR3 sequence is 13 residues long. Trimming shortened V by 7 bases and J by 4 bases, and 11 bases separated the two germline ends. Germline V gives CDR1 SGHTA, CDR2 FQGNSA. The DNA of the CDR3 is TGTGCCAGCACCTCTTTGACAAAAAACATTCAGTACTTC. This codes for CASTSLTKNIQYF.

The gene calls are TRBV24-1 and TRBJ2-1; perhaps TRBD1 as D (5 bases). The CDR3 is made up of 15 amino acids. CDR1 is KGHDR, CDR2 SFDVKD, per germline. V dropped 5 bases and J dropped 1 base, with 11 bases sitting between them. This CDR3 reads CATSAHQGSYNEQFF. The CDR3 nucleotides are TGTGCCACCAGTGCCCATCAGGGATCCTACAATGAGCAGTTCTTC.

This chain joins TRBV6-1 and TRBJ2-5; D ambiguous. Between the trimmed V and J ends, which lost 1 base and 1 base, there was a span of 7 bases. Per the germline V gene, CDR1 is MNHNS and CDR2 is SASEGT. The CDR3 loop spans 14 amino acids. CDR3 sequence (DNA): TGTGCCAGCAGTGAAGGGGCCGGCCAAGAGACCCAGTACTTC. Residues: CASSEGAGQETQYF.

The rearrangement uses TRBV19 and TRBJ1-5, with D tentatively TRBD1 (5 bases). The length of the CDR3 is 15 residues. Germline lookup yields CDR1 LNHDA and CDR2 SQIVND (reference sequence). The germline V and J ends were trimmed by 5 bases and 8 bases, with 19 bases remaining between them. The CDR3 nucleotides are TGTGCCAGTAGTGTTCCCCATGGGGCGGGGGAGCCCCAGCATTTT. This encodes CASSVPHGAGEPQHF.

The chain is built from TRBV20-1 and TRBJ1-5; D gene unclear. The CDR3 runs 15 residues. The ends were cut back, 1 base at V and 0 bases at J, with 10 bases in the middle. The germline CDR1 and CDR2 sequences are DFQATT and SNEGSKA (reference sequence). The CDR3 protein is CSARGSRHSNQPQHF. The CDR3 DNA reads as TGCAGTGCTAGAGGGTCAAGACATAGCAATCAGCCCCAGCATTTT.

The V gene is TRBV20-1, the J gene TRBJ1-5; a weak D match, TRBD1 (5 bases). Germline V CDR1 and CDR2: DFQATT, SNEGSKA (reference sequence). The CDR3 covers 14 residues. The V end lost 5 bases, the J end lost 3 bases, and 14 bases lay between the germline ends. The CDR3 DNA reads as TGCAGTGCTGCTTTCCCGGGGGACAATCAGCCCCAGCATTTT. It encodes CSAAFPGDNQPQHF.

The gene calls are TRBV6-5 and TRBJ1-1; 7 bases agree with TRBD1. Germline V gives CDR1 MNHEY, CDR2 SVGAGI. The CDR3 is made up of 13 amino acids. Unmatched junction bases numbered 1, after V lost 2 bases and J lost 4 bases. CDR3 DNA: TGTGCCAGCAGTTACGAGGGGGCCACTGAAGCTTTCTTT. Protein sequence: CASSYEGATEAFF.

The chain uses TRBV2 and TRBJ1-6; tentatively, D is TRBD1 (6 bases). The germline V and J ends were trimmed by 6 bases and 7 bases, with 16 bases remaining between them. CDR1 SNHLY and CDR2 FYNNEI come from the germline V gene. The CDR3 has 15 residues. The CDR3 coding sequence is TGTGCCAGCAGCGCGGGGGAGAGGGGGAATTCACCCCTCCACTTT. Translated: CASSAGERGNSPLHF.

This rearrangement joins TRBV6-5 to TRBJ2-5; the D is unclear. This CDR3 is 13 amino acids long. Germline V gene lookup returns CDR1 MNHEY and CDR2 SVGAGI. Trimming left V 1 base short and J 2 bases short, with 5 bases between. The CDR3 nucleotides read TGTGCCAGCAGTTACTACAGTCAAGAGACCCAGTACTTC. Amino acid sequence: CASSYYSQETQYF.

This clonotype is large by share. The gene calls are TRBV19 and TRBJ2-7; 11 bases map to TRBD1. The CDR3 is 14 amino acids. The ends lost 5 bases at V and 7 bases at J; junction bases unmatched: 7. The V gene's germline CDR1 is LNHDA and CDR2 SQIVND (reference sequence). CDR3 coding DNA: TGTGCCAGTAGTGGGACAGGGGGTCTGGGGGAGCAGTACTTC. Translation: CASSGTGGLGEQYF. Full variable domain (outside the CDR3, taken from reference TRBV19 and TRBJ2-7): DGGITQSPKYLFRKEGQNVTLSCEQNLNHDAMYWYRQDPGQGLRLIYYSQIVNDFQKGDIAEGYSVSREKKESFPLTVTSAQKNPTAFYLCASSGTGGLGEQYFGPGTRLTVT.

V usage is TRBV10-2 and J usage is TRBJ1-6; weak D call: TRBD1 (6 bases). This CDR3 contains 13 residues. Germline CDR1 reads WSHSY; CDR2 reads SAAADI. The germline V and J ends were trimmed by 1 base and 9 bases, with 7 bases remaining between them. The DNA of the CDR3 is TGCGCCAGCAGTGAGTTAGGGGGTTCACCCCTCCACTTT. The encoded protein is CASSELGGSPLHF.

This chain links TRBV11-3 with TRBJ1-5; D is uncertain. Germline V lookup: CDR1 SGHNT, CDR2 YENEEA. V lost 1 base and J 5 bases, leaving 6 bases between the germline ends. This CDR3 spans 13 amino acids. The CDR3 protein is CASSLGLYQPQHF. In nucleotides, the CDR3 is TGTGCCAGCAGCTTAGGGCTCTATCAGCCCCAGCATTTT. Filled out from reference TRBV11-3 and TRBJ1-5, the complete variable domain reads EAGVVQSPRYKIIEKKQPVAFWCNPISGHNTLYWYLQNLGQGPELLIRYENEEAVDDSQLPKDRFSAERLKGVDSTLKIQPAELGDSAVYLCASSLGLYQPQHFGDGTRLSIL.

This clonotype was recorded a few times. The chain couples TRBV7-9 to TRBJ1-2, with D tentatively TRBD1 (6 bases). Germline values: CDR1 SEHNR, CDR2 FQNEAQ (reference sequence). The length of the CDR3 is 14 residues. V shed 5 bases and J shed 4 bases, with 14 bases lying between them. The CDR3 is CASSPTGTLYGYTF. The CDR3 DNA sequence: TGTGCCAGCAGCCCTACCGGGACACTCTATGGCTACACCTTC.

The chain links TRBV28 to TRBJ1-2; D unresolved. Between the trimmed V and J ends, which lost 6 bases and 2 bases, there was a span of 4 bases. The CDR3 runs to 11 residues. Germline lookup yields CDR1 MDHEN and CDR2 SYDVKM. DNA of the CDR3: TGTGCCAGCAGCCGGAACTATGGCTACACCTTC. This sequence encodes CASSRNYGYTF.

The CDR3 DNA sequence: TGTGCCTCAAAAGGGGCTAGCGGGAGGTCGGATGAGCAGTTCTTC. This gives the protein CASKGASGRSDEQFF. The rearrangement uses TRBV6-1 and TRBJ2-1, with TRBD2 matching 11 bases. The germline V gene has CDR1 MNHNS and CDR2 SASEGT. V dropped 11 bases and J dropped 8; count of bases not matched to a gene: 14. The CDR3 is 15 residues long.

The rearrangement links TRBV6-1 to TRBJ2-3; 7 bases line up with TRBD2. Germline V gives CDR1 MNHNS, CDR2 SASEGT. CDR3 length equals 14 residues. The trim removed 6 bases at V and 0 bases at J, leaving 3 bases unmatched. The CDR3 bases are TGTGCCAGCAGAGGGAGGGACAGCACAGATACGCAGTATTTT. This codes for CASRGRDSTDTQYF.

This clonotype occurred a few times. This chain's CDR3 is CASSPRQGGNYGYTF. For the CDR3, the DNA is TGTGCCAGCAGTCCCCGACAGGGGGGAAACTATGGCTACACCTTC. The chain carries TRBV27 and TRBJ1-2, with 9 bases matching TRBD1. The J segment lost 2 bases and the V segment lost 5 bases, leaving 6 bases of the junction unmatched. Germline CDR1 MNHEY, CDR2 SMNVEV (reference sequence). This CDR3 region has 15 residues.

This chain connects TRBV7-3 to TRBJ2-2; weak D call: TRBD2 (6 bases). V was pared by 2 bases and J by 6 bases, with 10 bases between. The length of the CDR3 is 14 residues. The germline CDR1 and CDR2 sequences are SGHTA and FQGTGA. In DNA, the CDR3 is TGTGCCAGCAGCTTAGCGGGGATTGCCGGGGAGCTGTTTTTT. It yields the protein CASSLAGIAGELFF.

The V call is TRBV30, the J call TRBJ1-1; tentative D call: TRBD1 (5 bases). Germline loops: CDR1 GTSNPN, CDR2 SVGIG (reference sequence). The CDR3 has 14 residues. V gave up 4 bases and J gave up 4 bases, with 16 bases separating them. This CDR3 reads CAWIKDRGGTEAFF. The CDR3 DNA follows: TGTGCCTGGATCAAAGACCGTGGGGGCACTGAAGCTTTCTTT.

The V call is TRBV6-2 or TRBV6-3, the J call TRBJ2-3, with D perhaps TRBD2 (6 bases). Between the trimmed V and J ends, which lost 2 bases and 3 bases, there was a span of 12 bases. Germline V lookup: CDR1 MNHEY, CDR2 SVGEGT. The CDR3 is 15 amino acids. The CDR3: CASSYRQGGTDTQYF. The DNA for the CDR3 is TGTGCCAGCAGTTACCGGCAGGGAGGAACAGATACGCAGTATTTT.

This clonotype was seen only a few times. The V gene is TRBV30, the J gene TRBJ1-2, with no clear D. The V end lost 2 bases, the J end lost 2 bases, and 9 bases lay between the germline ends. The CDR3 has 13 amino acids. Germline V gene data show CDR1 as GTSNPN and CDR2 as SVGIG (reference sequence). The CDR3 loop reads CAWSPGVNYGYTF. CDR3 in DNA: TGTGCCTGGAGTCCTGGAGTAAACTATGGCTACACCTTC.

This clonotype was found once. The chain has TRBV6-1 and TRBJ1-5, with unresolved D. The CDR3 is 18 residues long. The ends were cut back, 3 bases at V and 0 bases at J, with 18 bases in the middle. Germline V gives CDR1 MNHNS, CDR2 SASEGT. CDR3 protein: CASSETTWVILSNQPQHF. Written as DNA, the CDR3 is TGTGCCAGCAGTGAGACTACTTGGGTTATTCTTAGCAATCAGCCCCAGCATTTT.

V is TRBV20-1 and J is TRBJ1-2; tentative D call: TRBD1 (6 bases). In germline, CDR1 is DFQATT, CDR2 SNEGSKA (reference sequence). CDR3 length: 14 residues. Trimming stripped 1 base from V and 5 bases from J, with 14 bases between. CDR3 sequence reads: CSARAGGAGYGYTF. CDR3 sequence (DNA): TGCAGTGCTAGAGCGGGGGGCGCAGGGTATGGCTACACCTTC.

This clonotype was counted once. The chain couples TRBV30 to TRBJ2-7, with D tentatively TRBD1 (6 bases). Germline V gives CDR1 GTSNPN, CDR2 SVGIG (reference sequence). This CDR3 comprises 14 residues. With 2 bases removed from V and 0 bases from J, the gap between germline ends came to 11 bases. DNA for the CDR3: TGTGCCTGGAGTCACAGGGCGTACTCCTACGAGCAGTACTTC. Its protein is CAWSHRAYSYEQYF.

The chain joins TRBV29-1 to TRBJ2-5; D could derive from TRBD1 or TRBD2 (5 bases each). The V end was cut by 6 bases, the J end by 7 bases, with 21 bases between. The germline V gene has CDR1 SQVTM and CDR2 ANQGSEA. This CDR3 comprises 14 residues. In DNA form, the CDR3 reads TGCAGCGTCCTACGGGACGACCGGCGAGGGACCCAGTACTTC. It translates to CSVLRDDRRGTQYF.

The chain recombines TRBV2 with TRBJ1-2; D remains unclear. Germline V gene lookup returns CDR1 SNHLY and CDR2 FYNNEI. CDR3 length equals 12 residues. Trimming left V 7 bases short and J 4 bases short, with 10 bases between. The CDR3 is CASKVGAYGYTF. CDR3 DNA sequence: TGTGCCAGCAAGGTCGGAGCCTATGGCTACACCTTC.

The gene calls are TRBV6-1 and TRBJ2-3, with 7 bases identical to TRBD2. With 8 bases clipped from V and 6 bases from J, the junction kept 8 bases outside the gene matches. CDR3 length: 13 amino acids. Germline CDR1 and CDR2: MNHNS and SASEGT. The DNA of the CDR3 is TGTGCCAGCTTATTGGCGGGAGCTGATACGCAGTATTTT. Its translation: CASLLAGADTQYF.

The CDR3 DNA follows: TGTGCCTGGAGTGTATTGAAGACCCAGTACTTC. This translates into CAWSVLKTQYF. The chain employs TRBV30 and TRBJ2-5; D unclear. The CDR3 spans 11 residues. Trimming shortened V by 0 bases and J by 6 bases, and 5 bases separated the two germline ends. Germline CDR1 is GTSNPN and CDR2 is SVGIG (reference sequence).

The chain recombines TRBV6-5 with TRBJ1-1; 8 bases are a match to TRBD1. Germline V lookup: CDR1 MNHEY, CDR2 SVGAGI. CDR3 length: 15 residues. J gave up 5 bases and V 0 bases, and 5 bases lay outside the gene matches. In DNA form, the CDR3 reads TGTGCCAGCAGTTACTCAATACAGGGGGGGACTGAAGCTTTCTTT. It is translated as CASSYSIQGGTEAFF.

V is TRBV18 and J is TRBJ2-7, with a tentative D call TRBD1 (5 bases). Germline V gene lookup returns CDR1 KGHSH and CDR2 LQKENI. There are 14 residues in the CDR3. Trimming removed 3 bases at V and 2 bases at J, with 11 bases between. This chain's CDR3 is CASSPGLQAYEQYF. The CDR3 DNA reads as TGTGCCAGCTCACCCGGGTTACAGGCCTACGAGCAGTACTTC.

V usage is TRBV7-9 and J usage is TRBJ2-2; 7 nucleotides line up with TRBD1. Germline V gene sequence: CDR1 SEHNR, CDR2 FQNEAQ (reference sequence). This CDR3 is built from 18 residues. V was clipped by 0 bases and J by 7 bases; unmatched bases: 14. CDR3 in DNA: TGTGCCAGCAGCTTAGCGGGAAGGGGGCGCGGCAGCGGCGGGGAGCTGTTTTTT. Its translation: CASSLAGRGRGSGGELFF.

This rearrangement joins TRBV11-2 to TRBJ2-5; D unresolved. V shed 2 bases and J shed 1 base, with 14 bases lying between them. The CDR3 totals 16 residues. Germline loops: CDR1 SGHAT, CDR2 FQNNGV. The CDR3 loop reads CASSLSLVPFQETQYF. CDR3 bases: TGTGCCAGCAGCTTATCGCTAGTCCCGTTCCAAGAGACCCAGTACTTC.